Listed below are T cell receptor beta chains from one sample, sequenced in a study of cytomegalovirus exposure and HLA in healthy donors. Sequenced by immunoSEQ multiplex PCR; TCRdb stores in-frame clones only, minus some. The top ten clones hold over 8.5% of a sample with around 110,000 clones, less than 80% of them seen once. Sequencing was carried out using PBMCs. Source of these receptors: a woman in her thirties or forties in good health and CMV-seropositive. Both conserved end residues are part of each CDR3. The order of the fields is J gene, V gene, D gene, clone size, CDR3 protein, CDR3 DNA. D genes are given only for firm matches. For some rows the clone size is stated as once, few or many, or as a class when expanded; others skip it.

j_call: TRBJ1-3
v_call: TRBV19
d_call: -
clone_size: -
cdr3_aa: CASSPDTDSGNTIYF
cdr3_nt: TGTGCCAGTAGCCCCGACACCGACTCTGGAAACACCATATATTTT

j_call: TRBJ2-3
v_call: TRBV7-9
d_call: -
clone_size: -
cdr3_aa: CASSAYLLTDTQYF
cdr3_nt: TGTGCCAGCAGCGCCTACCTCCTTACAGATACGCAGTATTTT

j_call: TRBJ2-1
v_call: TRBV29-1
d_call: TRBD1
clone_size: -
cdr3_aa: CSVTGQGIHEQFF
cdr3_nt: TGCAGCGTCACCGGACAGGGAATACATGAGCAGTTCTTC

j_call: TRBJ2-7
v_call: TRBV4-2
d_call: TRBD1
clone_size: -
cdr3_aa: CASSLTPDRGYEQYF
cdr3_nt: TGTGCCAGCAGCCTAACACCGGACAGGGGCTACGAGCAGTACTTC

j_call: TRBJ2-7
v_call: TRBV27
d_call: TRBD2
clone_size: few
cdr3_aa: CASSSGTSVYEQYF
cdr3_nt: TGTGCCAGCTCCTCCGGGACTAGCGTTTACGAGCAGTACTTC

j_call: TRBJ1-4
v_call: TRBV18
d_call: -
clone_size: -
cdr3_aa: CASSSGLGEKLFF
cdr3_nt: TGTGCCAGCTCTTCAGGGCTGGGTGAAAAACTGTTTTTT

j_call: TRBJ1-5
v_call: TRBV28
d_call: -
clone_size: -
cdr3_aa: CASSLPATGTTSNQPQHF
cdr3_nt: TGTGCCAGCAGTTTGCCTGCAACCGGGACAACCAGCAATCAGCCCCAGCATTTT

j_call: TRBJ2-7
v_call: TRBV5-8
d_call: TRBD1
clone_size: few
cdr3_aa: CASTLPAGGFFDEQYF
cdr3_nt: TGTGCCAGCACCCTTCCCGCAGGGGGCTTCTTTGACGAGCAGTACTTC

j_call: TRBJ2-5
v_call: TRBV2
d_call: TRBD1
clone_size: -
cdr3_aa: CASSRTGELGGTQYF
cdr3_nt: TGTGCCAGCAGTAGGACAGGGGAATTGGGTGGGACCCAGTACTTC

j_call: TRBJ1-1
v_call: TRBV27
d_call: TRBD1
clone_size: -
cdr3_aa: CASRRTGRVTEAFF
cdr3_nt: TGTGCCAGCAGAAGGACAGGGAGAGTCACTGAAGCTTTCTTT

j_call: TRBJ2-1
v_call: TRBV4-3
d_call: TRBD2
clone_size: -
cdr3_aa: CASSQLRGGSYNERFF
cdr3_nt: TGCGCCAGCAGCCAATTGCGGGGGGGCTCCTACAATGAGCGGTTCTTC

j_call: TRBJ2-7
v_call: TRBV19
d_call: TRBD2
clone_size: few
cdr3_aa: CASSIGTSQYEQYF
cdr3_nt: TGTGCCAGTAGTATCGGGACTAGTCAGTACGAGCAGTACTTC

j_call: TRBJ1-1
v_call: TRBV5-1
d_call: TRBD1
clone_size: few
cdr3_aa: CASSRQGSARPVNTEAFF
cdr3_nt: TGCGCCAGCAGCCGACAGGGTTCAGCCCGTCCGGTGAACACTGAAGCTTTCTTT

j_call: TRBJ2-7
v_call: TRBV14
d_call: TRBD2
clone_size: once
cdr3_aa: CASSQGVAGELYF
cdr3_nt: TGTGCCAGCAGCCAAGGCGTAGCGGGAGAGTTGTACTTC

j_call: TRBJ1-1
v_call: TRBV19
d_call: -
clone_size: -
cdr3_aa: CASSALPGGWNTEAFF
cdr3_nt: TGTGCCAGTAGCGCCCTCCCGGGGGGCTGGAACACTGAAGCTTTCTTT